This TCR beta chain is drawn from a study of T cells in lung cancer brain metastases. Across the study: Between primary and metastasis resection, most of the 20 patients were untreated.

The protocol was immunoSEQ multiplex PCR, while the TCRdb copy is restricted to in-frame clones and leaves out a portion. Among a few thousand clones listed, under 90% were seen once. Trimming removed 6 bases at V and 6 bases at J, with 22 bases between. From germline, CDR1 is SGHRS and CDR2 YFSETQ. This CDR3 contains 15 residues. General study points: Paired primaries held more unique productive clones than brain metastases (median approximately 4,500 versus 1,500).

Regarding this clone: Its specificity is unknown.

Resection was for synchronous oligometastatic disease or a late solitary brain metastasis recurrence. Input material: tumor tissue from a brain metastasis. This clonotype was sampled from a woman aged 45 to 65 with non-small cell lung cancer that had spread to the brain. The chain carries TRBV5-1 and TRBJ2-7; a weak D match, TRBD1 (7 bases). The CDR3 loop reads CASKGGGTVAVEQYF. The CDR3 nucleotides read TGCGCCAGCAAAGGGGGTGGGACAGTAGCGGTCGAGCAGTACTTC.